This T cell receptor beta chain comes out of a study of blood T cell repertoires in COVID-19. Study details: PBMCs, B-cell-depleted T cells, or T cells provided the cDNA or gDNA that made up the material.

The assay was immunoSEQ multiplex PCR, and TCRdb's table has in-frame clones only and misses some. The sample yields about 240,000 clones, 80% to 90% seen once. The sequencing sample was made of peripheral blood. The sequence came from a man aged 50 to 59 with acute or convalescent COVID-19.

CDR3 in amino acids: CASSEMSQASTDTQYF. The CDR3 DNA is TGTGCCAGCAGTGAAATGTCTCAAGCTAGCACAGATACGCAGTATTTT. The genes are TRBV6-1 and TRBJ2-3; D remains unclear. There are 16 residues in the CDR3. Germline V lookup: CDR1 MNHNS, CDR2 SASEGT. V was clipped by 2 bases and J by 0 bases, with 12 bases between them.